This is a list of T cell receptor beta chains from one sample in a study of early T cells in non-severe SARS-CoV-2 infection. TCRdb re-derived calls from the 5' RACE reads in MiXCR, one entry per CDR3 protein. The table has 45,000 or so distinct CDR3 sequences, approximately 10% seen once. The sample comprised whole blood. The receptors were gathered from an adult who was a healthcare worker with PCR-confirmed SARS-CoV-2 infection or an uninfected control (not recorded which). The conserved cysteine and the conserved F or W are not part of the CDR3 here. Each record gives: V gene, CDR3 protein.

V gene: TRBV27; CDR3 protein: ASSFREGHTEAF
V gene: TRBV27; CDR3 protein: ASSLGSSAGELF
V gene: TRBV7-3; CDR3 protein: ASSSDWTGELF
V gene: TRBV7-8; CDR3 protein: ASSLAQGIAYEQY
V gene: TRBV7-9; CDR3 protein: ASSITGTRESDPQH
V gene: TRBV2; CDR3 protein: ASSDQDRGTGELF
V gene: TRBV7-6; CDR3 protein: ASSTPGQVYEQY
V gene: TRBV12-3/TRBV12-4; CDR3 protein: ASSFFLGDSNSGANVLT
V gene: TRBV9; CDR3 protein: ASSERGPNTGELF
V gene: TRBV7-2; CDR3 protein: ASSLTGGNQPQH
V gene: TRBV7-2; CDR3 protein: ASSSPRIPGQGQTEAF
V gene: TRBV7-3; CDR3 protein: ASSLSGGVLT
V gene: TRBV4-3; CDR3 protein: ASSQEGGGPYGYT
V gene: TRBV5-1; CDR3 protein: ASSLVIIQGIGETQY
V gene: TRBV5-1; CDR3 protein: ASSLGQGAGGEQF
V gene: TRBV29-1; CDR3 protein: SARSSRDGLF
V gene: TRBV6-1; CDR3 protein: ASSEGLGQINQPQH
V gene: TRBV11-2; CDR3 protein: ASSPTTGDEQY
V gene: TRBV7-2; CDR3 protein: ASSSSGTGRSDTQY
V gene: TRBV4-2; CDR3 protein: ASSQRTTSAF
V gene: TRBV7-6; CDR3 protein: ASSLEAGYQPQH
V gene: TRBV4-3; CDR3 protein: ASSQRIGQGSSPLH
V gene: TRBV2; CDR3 protein: ASRSTGFQPEAF
V gene: TRBV7-9; CDR3 protein: ASSQGQVKSPLH
V gene: TRBV7-3; CDR3 protein: ASSPPDRQETQY
V gene: TRBV6-5; CDR3 protein: ASSYSPGQGGETQY
V gene: TRBV6-5; CDR3 protein: ASSYSKGLAGATYEQY
V gene: TRBV7-9; CDR3 protein: ASSYEFGGRAEAF
V gene: TRBV5-1; CDR3 protein: ASSSNREGETQY
V gene: TRBV20-1; CDR3 protein: SARDAGGVSSYEQY
V gene: TRBV11-2; CDR3 protein: ASSRSGGSYEQY
V gene: TRBV11-2; CDR3 protein: ASREPGGNTGELF
V gene: TRBV11-3; CDR3 protein: ASSLDRARNGELF
V gene: TRBV6-5; CDR3 protein: ASSSTGGGNGYT
V gene: TRBV18; CDR3 protein: ASSPSVLQGGEKLF
V gene: TRBV6-1; CDR3 protein: ASREGARQY
V gene: TRBV20-1; CDR3 protein: SASQTLRDEQY
V gene: TRBV7-2; CDR3 protein: ASSLAHLATPNLIKAF
V gene: TRBV29-1; CDR3 protein: SVRANYGYT
V gene: TRBV18; CDR3 protein: ASSGRTGLWIWNSPLH
V gene: TRBV29-1; CDR3 protein: SVDRATDTQY
V gene: TRBV7-9; CDR3 protein: ASRTGTGTDTQY
V gene: TRBV6-2/TRBV6-3; CDR3 protein: ASSRSLGRGDTQY
V gene: TRBV7-8; CDR3 protein: ASSPSSHTINYGYT
V gene: TRBV6-2/TRBV6-3; CDR3 protein: ASSRDRGGTYNSPLH
V gene: TRBV18; CDR3 protein: ASAKNRDRGPTEAF
V gene: TRBV7-8; CDR3 protein: ASSLAMGTGIIGSNQPQH
V gene: TRBV9; CDR3 protein: ASRAGGSEQF
V gene: TRBV7-3; CDR3 protein: ASSLSGASYNEQF
V gene: TRBV7-2; CDR3 protein: ASSPTGTSNSNSPLH
V gene: TRBV5-1; CDR3 protein: ASSLTRGPKEQY
V gene: TRBV5-1; CDR3 protein: ASSPGGPDTQY
V gene: TRBV12-3/TRBV12-4; CDR3 protein: ASSLKGNEQY